This T cell receptor beta chain was profiled in a study of blood T cells in healthy people across ages. The V gene's germline CDR1 is LGHNA and CDR2 YNFKEQ. V lost 0 bases to trimming and J lost 3 bases, with 15 bases between them. There are 16 residues in the CDR3. A second PCR, run for about 7 to 11 cycles, used a sample-barcoded 5' primer plus a J-beta primer mix. A single record per CDR3 protein comes from TCRdb applying MiXCR to the 5' RACE reads. The table has 1.8 million or so distinct CDR3 sequences, roughly two fifths seen once. Each of the donors had around 10 milliliters of peripheral blood drawn into EDTA-treated Vacutainer tubes.

Input material: blood. The source is a human donor in good health. This chain links TRBV4-2 with TRBJ2-7; maybe TRBD2 (6 bases). The CDR3 nucleotides read TGTGCCAGCAGCCAAGATCTGTTTAGCGGTCTCTACGAGCAGTACTTC. Translated: CASSQDLFSGLYEQYF.